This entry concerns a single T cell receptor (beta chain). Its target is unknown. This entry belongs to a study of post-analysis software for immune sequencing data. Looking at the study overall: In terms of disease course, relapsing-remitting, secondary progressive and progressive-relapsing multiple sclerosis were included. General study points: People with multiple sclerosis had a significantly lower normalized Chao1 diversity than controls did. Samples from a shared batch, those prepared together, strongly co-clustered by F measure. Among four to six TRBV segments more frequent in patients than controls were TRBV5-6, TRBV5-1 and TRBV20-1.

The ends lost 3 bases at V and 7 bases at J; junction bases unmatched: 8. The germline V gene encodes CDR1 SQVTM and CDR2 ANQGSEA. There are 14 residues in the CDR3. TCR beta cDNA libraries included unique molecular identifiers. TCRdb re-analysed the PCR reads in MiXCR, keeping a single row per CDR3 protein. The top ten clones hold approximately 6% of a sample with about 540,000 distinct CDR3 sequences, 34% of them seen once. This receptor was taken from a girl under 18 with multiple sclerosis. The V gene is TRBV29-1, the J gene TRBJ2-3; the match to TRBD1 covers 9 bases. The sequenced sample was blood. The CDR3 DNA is TGCAGCGTTGAGGGTGACAGGGGGATAAATACGCAGTATTTT. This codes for CSVEGDRGINTQYF.